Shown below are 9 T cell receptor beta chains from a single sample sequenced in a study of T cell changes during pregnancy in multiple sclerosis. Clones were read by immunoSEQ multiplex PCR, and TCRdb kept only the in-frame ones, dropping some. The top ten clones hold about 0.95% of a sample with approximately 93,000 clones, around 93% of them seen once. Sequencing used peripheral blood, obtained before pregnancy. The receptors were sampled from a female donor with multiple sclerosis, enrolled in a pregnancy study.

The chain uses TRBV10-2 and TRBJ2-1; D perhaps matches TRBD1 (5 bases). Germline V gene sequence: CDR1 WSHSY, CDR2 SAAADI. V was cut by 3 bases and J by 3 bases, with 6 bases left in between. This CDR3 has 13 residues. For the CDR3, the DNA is TGCGCCAGCAGTGACCAGGGCTACAATGAGCAGTTCTTC. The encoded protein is CASSDQGYNEQFF.

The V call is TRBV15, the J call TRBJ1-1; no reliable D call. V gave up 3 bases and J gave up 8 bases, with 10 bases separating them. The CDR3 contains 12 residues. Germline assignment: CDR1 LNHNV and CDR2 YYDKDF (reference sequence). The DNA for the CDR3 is TGTGCCACCAGCAGCCCCACCAGGGAAGCTTTCTTT. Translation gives CATSSPTREAFF.

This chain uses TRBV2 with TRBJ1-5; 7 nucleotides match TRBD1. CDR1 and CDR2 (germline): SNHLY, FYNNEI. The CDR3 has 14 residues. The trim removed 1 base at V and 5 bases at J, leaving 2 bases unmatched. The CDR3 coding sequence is TGTGCCAGCAGTGAAGGCCAGGGGGATCAGCCCCAGCATTTT. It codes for CASSEGQGDQPQHF.

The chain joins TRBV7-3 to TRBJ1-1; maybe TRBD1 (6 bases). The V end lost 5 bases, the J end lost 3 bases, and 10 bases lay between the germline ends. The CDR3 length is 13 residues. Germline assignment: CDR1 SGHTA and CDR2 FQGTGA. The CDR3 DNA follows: TGTGCCAGCAGCCAACAGGGATACACTGAAGCTTTCTTT. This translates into CASSQQGYTEAFF.

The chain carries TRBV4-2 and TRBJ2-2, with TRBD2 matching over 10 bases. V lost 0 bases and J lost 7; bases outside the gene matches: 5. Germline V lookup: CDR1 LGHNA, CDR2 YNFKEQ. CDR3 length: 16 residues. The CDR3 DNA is TGTGCCAGCAGCCAAGAAGCGGGAGGGCCTATCGGGGAGCTGTTTTTT. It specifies CASSQEAGGPIGELFF.

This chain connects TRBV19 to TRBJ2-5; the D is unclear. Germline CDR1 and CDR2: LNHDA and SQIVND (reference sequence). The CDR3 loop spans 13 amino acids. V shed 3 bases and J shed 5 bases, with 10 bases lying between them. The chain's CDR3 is CASSIERGETQYF. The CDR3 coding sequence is TGTGCCAGTAGTATCGAGCGTGGGGAGACCCAGTACTTC.

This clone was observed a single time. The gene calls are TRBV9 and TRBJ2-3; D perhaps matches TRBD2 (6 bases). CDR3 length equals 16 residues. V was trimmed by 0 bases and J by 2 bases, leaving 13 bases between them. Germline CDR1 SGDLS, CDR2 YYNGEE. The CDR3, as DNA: TGTGCCAGCAGCGTAGGGGGGGTCGGGTTCACAGATACGCAGTATTTT. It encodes CASSVGGVGFTDTQYF.

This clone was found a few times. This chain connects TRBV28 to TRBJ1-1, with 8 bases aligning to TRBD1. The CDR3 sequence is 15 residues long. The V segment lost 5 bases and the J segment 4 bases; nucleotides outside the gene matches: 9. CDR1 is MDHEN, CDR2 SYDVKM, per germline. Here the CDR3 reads CASSGGQVGGTEAFF. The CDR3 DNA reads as TGTGCCAGCAGTGGGGGACAGGTTGGAGGCACTGAAGCTTTCTTT.

The CDR3, as DNA: TGTGCCAGCAGCCCCCGTGATGGAGCGGGTAGGTCCTACGAGCAGTACTTC. It is translated as CASSPRDGAGRSYEQYF. The J gene is TRBJ2-7, the V gene TRBV7-9, with D possibly matching TRBD2 (6 bases). The CDR3 has 17 amino acids. Germline V CDR1 and CDR2: SEHNR, FQNEAQ (reference sequence). V lost 5 bases and J 1 base, leaving 21 bases between the germline ends.